This note documents a single T cell receptor (beta chain) sequence. The table came from immunoSEQ multiplex PCR; TCRdb's copy has only in-frame clones and leaves some out. This table has 200,000 to 300,000 clones, about nine tenths appearing once. The CDR3 has 14 amino acids. V lost 2 bases and J lost 5, with 9 bases in between. Germline CDR1 is MNHNS and CDR2 is SASEGT. This sample was taken from a study of blood T cell repertoires in COVID-19. The source material was PBMCs or T cells enriched from blood (not recorded which). The receptor's source is a woman in her thirties with acute COVID-19. The rearrangement uses TRBV6-1 and TRBJ2-2; the D gene is possibly TRBD2 (5 bases). CDR3 in DNA: TGTGCCAGCAGTGAAAACCTAGCAACCGGGGAGCTGTTTTTT. Amino acids: CASSENLATGELFF.